The 4 T cell receptor beta chains presented below share a single source sample, sequenced in a study of blood T cell repertoires in COVID-19. Profiled with immunoSEQ multiplex PCR; TCRdb holds only in-frame clones, not every one. The sample lists under 130,000 clones, roughly 87% occurring once. Sequences were obtained from peripheral blood. All receptors come from a man over 45 in a cohort sampled during active COVID-19.

The rearrangement links TRBV7-2 to TRBJ2-3; 7 bases fit TRBD2. Germline V gene data show CDR1 as SGHTA and CDR2 as FQGNSA. CDR3 length: 12 residues. Germline trimming cut 3 bases from V and 9 bases from J; bases unmatched to any gene: 3. The CDR3 is CASSFRAGTQYF. DNA of the CDR3: TGTGCCAGCAGCTTCCGAGCGGGGACGCAGTATTTT.

The genes are TRBV3-1 (or the pseudogene TRBV3-2) and TRBJ1-6, with D possibly TRBD1 on 5 matching bases. Trimming removed 1 base at V and 10 bases at J, with 14 bases between. CDR3 length: 15 amino acids. Germline CDR1 reads LGHDT; CDR2 reads YNNKEL (reference sequence). The CDR3 region has the DNA TGTGCCAGCAGCCAAGCTCGCGGGGCAGGGTCACCCCTCCACTTT. The encoded protein is CASSQARGAGSPLHF.

This clone was recorded once. V gene TRBV5-1 combines with J gene TRBJ2-7; tentative D call: TRBD1 (7 bases). The ends were cut back, 4 bases at V and 4 bases at J, with 15 bases in the middle. This CDR3 comprises 14 residues. Germline CDR1 SGHRS, CDR2 YFSETQ. CDR3 region: CASSPEGAPYEQYF. In DNA, the CDR3 is TGCGCCAGCAGCCCGGAGGGGGCGCCGTACGAGCAGTACTTC.

The CDR3 is CASSPRSGGNEQFF. CDR3 coding DNA: TGTGCCAGCAGCCCCCGCTCGGGGGGCAATGAGCAGTTCTTC. V usage is TRBV11-3 and J usage is TRBJ2-1, with 7 bases that match TRBD2. This CDR3 comprises 14 residues. With V trimmed by 5 bases and J by 6 bases, 7 bases remained unmatched. The germline V gene has CDR1 SGHNT and CDR2 YENEEA.